These 27 T cell receptor beta chains were all obtained from the same sample, sequenced in a study of blood T cell repertoires in COVID-19. The method was immunoSEQ multiplex PCR; TCRdb's version includes in-frame clones alone and lacks a portion of them. The table lists about 160,000 clones, about 89% of them singletons, with approximately 6.1% in the top ten. Input material: peripheral blood. These receptors originate from an elderly man with acute or convalescent COVID-19.

The gene calls are TRBV7-3 and TRBJ2-3; 10 nucleotides match TRBD2. V shed 0 bases and J 5 bases; nucleotides not matched to a gene: 11. The CDR3 consists of 18 residues. CDR1 SGHTA and CDR2 FQGTGA come from the germline V gene. CDR3 bases: TGTGCCAGCAGCTTAACGTTCGCTAGCGGGAGTGGCGGAGATACGCAGTATTTT. As protein: CASSLTFASGSGGDTQYF.

The rearrangement links TRBV15 to TRBJ2-5, with D maybe TRBD1 (6 bases). The V gene's germline CDR1 is LNHNV and CDR2 YYDKDF (reference sequence). The CDR3 length is 16 residues. With 1 base removed from V and 5 bases from J, the gap between germline ends came to 17 bases. CDR3 amino acids: CATSRGTPQGLETQYF. The CDR3 nucleotides are TGTGCCACCAGCAGAGGGACACCCCAGGGGCTGGAGACCCAGTACTTC.

This clone showed up just once. This chain links TRBV28 with TRBJ1-2; tentative D call: TRBD1 (5 bases). Germline loops: CDR1 MDHEN, CDR2 SYDVKM. The CDR3 is 12 residues long. The V gene lost 3 bases and the J gene lost 5 bases, with 7 bases spanning the gap. For the CDR3, the DNA is TGTGCCAGCAGTTTTGGGGCGTATGGCTACACCTTC. Its protein is CASSFGAYGYTF.

The J gene is TRBJ1-1, the V gene TRBV14, with D maybe TRBD1 (5 bases). The CDR3 runs to 15 residues. Trimming shortened V by 0 bases and J by 3 bases, and 11 bases separated the two germline ends. Germline V CDR1 and CDR2: SGHDN, FVKESK. As DNA, the CDR3 is TGTGCCAGCAGCCAAGATTTAGGGGCTTACACTGAAGCTTTCTTT. This gives the protein CASSQDLGAYTEAFF.

For the CDR3, the DNA is TGCAGCGTTCATAGCCGGACTAGCAGCCAAGAGACCCAGTACTTC. It codes for CSVHSRTSSQETQYF. V gene TRBV29-1 combines with J gene TRBJ2-5; 8 bases line up with TRBD2. The CDR3 contains 15 residues. Unmatched junction bases numbered 9, after V lost 5 bases and J lost 1 base. Germline CDR1 SQVTM, CDR2 ANQGSEA.

This clone was picked up a small number of times. V is TRBV4-1 and J is TRBJ2-1; 10 bases fit TRBD1. The length of the CDR3 is 15 residues. CDR1 MGHRA and CDR2 YSYEKL come from the germline V gene. V lost 3 bases to trimming and J lost 9 bases; unmatched junction nucleotides: 8. DNA for the CDR3: TGCGCCAGCAGCCACCCGGGACAGGGGTTCCTTGAGCAGTTCTTC. Translating it yields CASSHPGQGFLEQFF.

The genes are TRBV28 and TRBJ2-2, with D perhaps TRBD2 (6 bases). The V and J ends lost 3 bases and 1 base respectively, with 9 bases between them. The CDR3 covers 15 residues. CDR1 and CDR2 (germline): MDHEN, SYDVKM. The chain's CDR3 is CASSFGSMNTGELFF. Here the CDR3 DNA reads TGTGCCAGCAGTTTCGGGAGCATGAACACCGGGGAGCTGTTTTTT. Together with reference TRBV28 and TRBJ2-2, the CDR3 gives the full variable domain: DVKVTQSSRYLVKRTGEKVFLECVQDMDHENMFWYRQDPGLGLRLIYFSYDVKMKEKGDIPEGYSVSREKKERFSLILESASTNQTSMYLCASSFGSMNTGELFFGEGSRLTVL.

The chain has TRBV7-8 and TRBJ1-5; 9 nucleotides match TRBD1. This CDR3 region has 16 residues. Germline V gene data show CDR1 as SGHVS and CDR2 as FQNEAQ. Trimming cost V 1 base and J 2 bases; bases outside gene matches: 3. In DNA, the CDR3 is TGTGCCAGCAGCTTAGTGGGACAGGGAGGCAATCAGCCCCAGCATTTT. It encodes CASSLVGQGGNQPQHF. Looking up the rest from reference TRBV7-8 and TRBJ1-5 gives the full variable domain: GAGVSQSPRYKVAKRGQDVALRCDPISGHVSLFWYQQALGQGPEFLTYFQNEAQLDKSGLPSDRFFAERPEGSVSTLKIQRTQQEDSAVYLCASSLVGQGGNQPQHFGDGTRLSIL.

This clone has a single count. The chain combines TRBV7-9 with TRBJ2-7; TRBD1 matches 7 bases. CDR1 is SEHNR and CDR2 is FQNEAQ in the germline V gene (reference sequence). After removal of 2 bases from V and 5 bases from J, the junction contained 9 bases not matched to a gene. CDR3 length equals 15 residues. CDR3 bases: TGTGCCAGCAGCTTAACGGCAGGGGGTTTCCACGAGCAGTACTTC. It translates to CASSLTAGGFHEQYF.

The chain joins TRBV29-1 to TRBJ1-1, with D maybe TRBD1 (5 bases). Germline CDR1 and CDR2: SQVTM and ANQGSEA. The CDR3 runs 13 residues. CDR3 nucleotide sequence: TGCAGGGCCGGAGGGGATGGTGACACTGAAGCTTTCTTT. Translation: CRAGGDGDTEAFF. The full variable domain, rest sourced from reference TRBV29-1 and TRBJ1-1, is SAVISQKPSRDICQRGTSLTIQCQVDSQVTMMFWYRQQPGQSLTLIATANQGSEATYESGFVIDKFPISRPNLTFSTLTVSNMSPEDSSIYLCRAGGDGDTEAFFGQGTRLTVV.

This clone appeared once. The V gene is TRBV27, the J gene TRBJ1-2, with D perhaps matching TRBD1 (5 bases). CDR3 length equals 16 residues. Germline CDR1 MNHEY, CDR2 SMNVEV (reference sequence). The V end was cut by 5 bases, the J end by 2 bases, with 18 bases between. CDR3 protein: CASSPAREGINYGYTF. CDR3 DNA sequence: TGTGCCAGCAGTCCCGCCAGGGAGGGGATAAACTATGGCTACACCTTC.

The gene calls are TRBV5-1 and TRBJ1-6; D not certain. This CDR3 contains 15 residues. Germline-derived CDR1 and CDR2 are SGHRS and YFSETQ. Trimming removed 5 bases from V and 7 bases from J, with 16 bases in between. This CDR3 is CASSDGPMRNSPLHF. CDR3 coding DNA: TGCGCCAGCAGTGACGGCCCGATGCGGAATTCACCCCTCCACTTT.

The chain links TRBV21-1 to TRBJ2-7; the table's D call of TRBD1 was not tested on the DNA. TRBV21-1 is flagged as a pseudogene. This CDR3 comprises 16 residues. In DNA, the CDR3 is TGTGCCAGCAGCTTTCCAACAGGGGGTAAACCCTACGAGCAGTACTTC. Translation gives CASSFPTGGKPYEQYF.

The V gene is TRBV3-1 (or the pseudogene TRBV3-2), the J gene TRBJ1-1, with D unclear. CDR1 is LGHDT, CDR2 YNNKEL, per germline (reference sequence). The V end lost 4 bases, the J end lost 4 bases, and 13 bases lay between the germline ends. The CDR3 runs 14 residues. CDR3 nucleotides: TGTGCCAGCAGCCTTGGTACGGCGGGCACTGAAGCTTTCTTT. Protein sequence: CASSLGTAGTEAFF.

J is TRBJ1-2 and V is TRBV7-8; D is undetermined. V was shortened by 5 bases and J by 0 bases, with 10 bases between the two germline ends. Germline assignment: CDR1 SGHVS and CDR2 FQNEAQ. The CDR3 runs to 14 residues. The CDR3 sequence is CASSLTTPNYGYTF. CDR3 coding DNA: TGTGCCAGCAGCCTTACGACACCTAACTATGGCTACACCTTC.

This clone appeared once. The chain has TRBV11-2 and TRBJ2-1; weak D call: TRBD1 (6 bases). The V end lost 5 bases, the J end lost 8 bases, and 13 bases lay between the germline ends. CDR3 length equals 13 residues. Looked up from germline, CDR1 is SGHAT and CDR2 is FQNNGV. The CDR3 nucleotides are TGTGCCAGCAGCGCACGACAGGCCTATGAGCAGTTCTTC. It yields the protein CASSARQAYEQFF.

This sequence joins TRBV28 and TRBJ1-2; 7 bases fit TRBD1. Looked up from germline, CDR1 is MDHEN and CDR2 is SYDVKM. The CDR3 contains 14 residues. Trimming cost V 4 bases and J 7 bases; bases outside gene matches: 9. CDR3 in amino acids: CASSSPPGGGGYTF. The CDR3 DNA follows: TGTGCCAGCAGTTCCCCACCAGGGGGAGGTGGCTACACCTTC.

The V gene is TRBV10-2, the J gene TRBJ2-3; 13 bases agree with TRBD2. Losses at the gene ends were 3 bases for V and 9 bases for J; bases not matched to a gene: 9. The V gene's germline CDR1 is WSHSY and CDR2 SAAADI. CDR3 length: 16 residues. The CDR3 region is CASSDPGTSGEGTQYF. CDR3 coding DNA: TGCGCCAGCAGTGACCCGGGGACTAGCGGGGAAGGGACGCAGTATTTT.

This clone was seen more than once but under ten times. The rearrangement uses TRBV7-9 and TRBJ2-3; 11 nucleotides match TRBD2. Per the germline V gene, CDR1 is SEHNR and CDR2 is FQNEAQ (reference sequence). V dropped 4 bases and J dropped 6; count of bases not matched to a gene: 9. This CDR3 is built from 16 residues. The CDR3 is CASSSTTSGIKDTQYF. The CDR3 region has the DNA TGTGCCAGCAGCTCCACGACTAGCGGGATTAAGGATACGCAGTATTTT. The variable domain in full, completed from reference TRBV7-9 and TRBJ2-3, reads DTGVSQNPRHKITKRGQNVTFRCDPISEHNRLYWYRQTLGQGPEFLTYFQNEAQLEKSRLLSDRFSAERPKGSFSTLEIQRTEQGDSAMYLCASSSTTSGIKDTQYFGPGTRLTVL.

The rearrangement links TRBV28 to TRBJ2-7, with D perhaps TRBD1 (5 bases). Germline CDR1 MDHEN, CDR2 SYDVKM. This CDR3 is 12 amino acids long. Trimming removed 5 bases at V and 3 bases at J, with 8 bases between. The CDR3 DNA sequence: TGTGCCAGCAGTGTAGGGGACTACGAGCAGTACTTC. Its protein product is CASSVGDYEQYF. Variable domain in full (rest from reference TRBV28 and TRBJ2-7): DVKVTQSSRYLVKRTGEKVFLECVQDMDHENMFWYRQDPGLGLRLIYFSYDVKMKEKGDIPEGYSVSREKKERFSLILESASTNQTSMYLCASSVGDYEQYFGPGTRLTVT.

The genes are TRBV29-1 and TRBJ2-7; TRBD1 is a possible D gene (6 bases). The CDR3 covers 12 residues. Trimming removed 6 bases at V and 6 bases at J, with 15 bases between. Germline lookup yields CDR1 SQVTM and CDR2 ANQGSEA. CDR3 sequence reads: CSVVGQSPEQYF. CDR3 in DNA: TGCAGCGTCGTTGGACAGTCTCCCGAGCAGTACTTC.

The chain is built from TRBV29-1 and TRBJ2-3; D perhaps matches TRBD2 (5 bases). V lost 7 bases to trimming and J lost 5 bases, with 10 bases between them. CDR3 size: 11 residues. Germline CDR1 SQVTM, CDR2 ANQGSEA. The CDR3 here is CSGGSGDTQYF. In nucleotides, the CDR3 is TGCAGCGGCGGGTCCGGAGATACGCAGTATTTT.

The chain is built from TRBV13 and TRBJ2-1; D may be TRBD1 (6 bases). The CDR3 length is 14 residues. Trimming removed 5 bases from V and 1 base from J, with 9 bases in between. Per germline, CDR1 PRHDT and CDR2 FYEKMQ (reference sequence). CDR3 sequence: CASSLGHSYNEQFF. The CDR3 region has the DNA TGTGCCAGCAGCCTGGGACATTCCTACAATGAGCAGTTCTTC.

The chain carries TRBV3-1 (or the pseudogene TRBV3-2) and TRBJ1-2; D gene ambiguous. CDR3 length: 16 amino acids. The V end lost 2 bases, the J end lost 5 bases, and 18 bases lay between the germline ends. Germline V gene sequence: CDR1 LGHDT, CDR2 YNNKEL (reference sequence). Written as DNA, the CDR3 is TGTGCCAGCAGCCAAAACCCAGCACGGAGTCGGTATGGCTACACCTTC. Translation gives CASSQNPARSRYGYTF.

This rearrangement joins TRBV2 to TRBJ2-7, with a weak D call TRBD1 (5 bases). The germline V gene encodes CDR1 SNHLY and CDR2 FYNNEI. V shed 8 bases and J shed 3 bases, with 11 bases lying between them. This CDR3 spans 12 amino acids. The CDR3 reads CASCVQGYEQYF. The CDR3 nucleotides read TGTGCCAGCTGCGTCCAGGGCTACGAGCAGTACTTC.

The CDR3 loop reads CASSFHTMGQRVADDYGYTF. The DNA for the CDR3 is TGTGCCAGCAGCTTTCACACAATGGGACAGCGGGTTGCGGACGACTATGGCTACACCTTC. The rearrangement uses TRBV11-3 and TRBJ1-2, with 7 nucleotides matching TRBD1. CDR1 is SGHNT and CDR2 is YENEEA in the germline V gene. The ends lost 3 bases at V and 3 bases at J; junction bases unmatched: 22. This CDR3 has 20 amino acids.

This rearrangement joins TRBV18 to TRBJ1-6; no clear D gene. Per germline, CDR1 KGHSH and CDR2 LQKENI. The ends were cut back, 3 bases at V and 8 bases at J, with 11 bases in the middle. The CDR3 runs to 14 residues. The CDR3 DNA is TGTGCCAGCTCACCGGGCCCCCATGATTCACCCCTCCACTTT. This codes for CASSPGPHDSPLHF.